These T cell receptor beta chains were read from a single sample in a study of T cells in localized non-small cell lung cancer. Assay: immunoSEQ multiplex PCR; the TCRdb copy retains only in-frame clones and omits some. The sample comprises approximately 9,000 clones, roughly 94% of which are singletons, and approximately 7.5% rests with the top ten. The specimen comprised peripheral blood, sampled before any cancer treatment. These receptors originate from a woman between 40 and 69 years old with stage I squamous cell lung carcinoma. Each CDR3 is given with its conserved first and last residue. The D gene is left open where the match is weak. The size entry is marked missing in some rows and otherwise reads once, few, many or a size class.

V gene	J gene	clone size	CDR3 length	D gene	CDR3 protein	CDR3 DNA
TRBV13	TRBJ1-6	-	18	TRBD1	CASSLRGRGAAANSPLHF	TGTGCCAGCAGCTTAAGGGGGCGGGGGGCGGCCGCTAATTCACCCCTCCACTTT
TRBV11-2	TRBJ2-3	-	11	-	CASSLGDTQYF	TGTGCCAGCAGCTTAGGGGATACGCAGTATTTT
TRBV28	TRBJ1-5	-	17	TRBD1	CASSSADRVDSNQPQHF	TGTGCCAGCAGTTCCGCGGACAGGGTGGATAGCAATCAGCCCCAGCATTTT
TRBV7-9	TRBJ2-7	few	14	-	CASSPRQSSYEQYF	TGTGCCAGCAGCCCCCGGCAATCCTCCTACGAGCAGTACTTC
TRBV2	TRBJ2-7	-	18	TRBD1	CASRQNPSGTGVGYEQYF	TGTGCCAGCCGCCAAAACCCCTCCGGGACAGGGGTTGGCTACGAGCAGTACTTC
TRBV7-3	TRBJ2-1	-	13	-	CASSRGIYNEQFF	TGTGCCAGCAGCCGGGGGATCTACAATGAGCAGTTCTTC
TRBV15	TRBJ2-2	-	13	-	CATTPAGTGELFF	TGTGCCACCACTCCCGCGGGCACCGGGGAGCTGTTTTTT
TRBV10-1	TRBJ1-5	-	15	TRBD1	CASSDRRQGVQPQHF	TGCGCCAGCAGTGATAGGAGACAGGGGGTTCAGCCCCAGCATTTT
TRBV9	TRBJ2-7	-	15	-	CASRDTGNRTYEQYF	TGTGCCAGCAGGGACACAGGGAATCGGACCTACGAGCAGTACTTC
TRBV7-2	TRBJ1-2	once	16	-	CASSLDGGIKAYGYTF	TGTGCCAGCAGCTTAGATGGAGGCATCAAGGCCTATGGCTACACCTTC
TRBV9	TRBJ1-1	once	15	-	CASSVVQNPNTEAFF	TGTGCCAGCAGCGTAGTTCAGAATCCGAACACTGAAGCTTTCTTT
TRBV30	TRBJ1-3	-	14	-	CAWEIDGTGNTIYF	TGTGCCTGGGAGATCGACGGCACTGGAAACACCATATATTTT
TRBV5-6	TRBJ1-3	-	14	-	CASRRTVSGNTIYF	TGTGCCAGCAGAAGGACCGTGTCTGGAAACACCATATATTTT
TRBV13	TRBJ2-2	-	15	TRBD2	CASSMGTSGTGELFF	TGTGCCAGCAGCATGGGGACTAGCGGGACCGGGGAGCTGTTTTTT
TRBV7-2	TRBJ2-3	-	16	-	CASSLEARGDTDTQYF	TGTGCCAGCAGCTTAGAGGCCAGGGGGGACACAGATACGCAGTATTTT
TRBV30	TRBJ1-5	few	14	-	CAWSPGLESGPQHF	TGTGCCTGGAGTCCGGGACTGGAAAGTGGGCCCCAGCATTTT
TRBV9	TRBJ1-3	-	17	-	CASSVAVDGQSGNTIYF	TGTGCCAGCAGCGTAGCCGTGGACGGTCAATCTGGAAACACCATATATTTT
TRBV29-1	TRBJ1-2	-	15	TRBD1	CSVQSRQGGRYGYTF	TGCAGCGTCCAATCCCGACAGGGGGGCCGCTATGGCTACACCTTC
TRBV7-3	TRBJ2-3	-	15	-	CASSLTWGETDTQYF	TGTGCCAGCAGCTTAACTTGGGGGGAAACAGATACGCAGTATTTT
TRBV19	TRBJ2-1	-	15	TRBD1	CASSPGQGARNEQFF	TGTGCCAGTAGCCCGGGACAGGGCGCCCGGAATGAGCAGTTCTTC
TRBV27	TRBJ2-3	once	14	-	CASSFQISTDTQYF	TGTGCCAGCAGTTTTCAGATCAGCACAGATACGCAGTATTTT
TRBV5-1	TRBJ1-4	-	15	-	CASSLKGDTDEKLFF	TGCGCCAGCAGCTTGAAAGGGGATACGGATGAAAAACTGTTTTTT
TRBV2	TRBJ2-7	-	13	TRBD1	CASRPGGSYEQYF	TGTGCCAGCAGACCAGGGGGCTCCTACGAGCAGTACTTC
TRBV19	TRBJ2-1	-	14	-	CASSIQEVYNEQFF	TGTGCCAGTAGTATTCAAGAGGTCTACAATGAGCAGTTCTTC
TRBV11-3	TRBJ2-5	-	19	TRBD2	CASSLGQLAGGHGKETQYF	TGTGCCAGCAGCTTAGGACAACTAGCGGGGGGGCATGGGAAAGAGACCCAGTACTTC
TRBV5-1	TRBJ2-1	-	17	-	CASSPLSSQSSYNEQFF	TGCGCCAGCAGCCCCCTCTCCAGCCAGAGCTCCTACAATGAGCAGTTCTTC
TRBV5-1	TRBJ2-5	-	19	TRBD2	CASSSGLAGTVLSKETQYF	TGCGCCAGCAGCTCGGGACTAGCGGGCACTGTTCTATCAAAAGAGACCCAGTACTTC
TRBV15	TRBJ2-7	-	17	TRBD1	CATSRDLGTGGESEQYF	TGTGCCACCAGCAGAGATCTCGGGACAGGGGGGGAGAGCGAGCAGTACTTC
TRBV7-9	TRBJ1-6	-	17	-	CASSSTQLSSYNSPLHF	TGTGCCAGCAGCTCTACCCAGCTGAGCTCCTATAATTCACCCCTCCACTTT
TRBV7-8	TRBJ2-1	-	14	TRBD2	CASSFFTSDNEQFF	TGTGCCAGCAGCTTCTTCACTAGCGACAATGAGCAGTTCTTC
TRBV19	TRBJ1-6	-	14	-	CASSIDRETAPLHF	TGTGCCAGTAGTATAGATCGTGAGACAGCACCCCTCCACTTT
TRBV11-3	TRBJ2-5	-	15	-	CASSLGGTSWETQYF	TGTGCCAGCAGCTTAGGCGGGACCAGCTGGGAGACCCAGTACTTC
TRBV4-3	TRBJ1-6	once	14	-	CASRPGPGDSPLHF	TGCGCCAGCAGACCCGGGCCCGGAGATTCACCCCTCCACTTT
TRBV6-1	TRBJ1-5	-	14	-	CASSEHRSNQPQHF	TGTGCCAGCAGTGAACATCGTAGCAATCAGCCCCAGCATTTT
TRBV10-2	TRBJ1-2	-	13	-	CASESGRGGGYTF	TGCGCCAGCGAAAGTGGCAGGGGAGGCGGCTACACCTTC
TRBV7-9	TRBJ2-2	-	17	TRBD1	CASSPARGQGLTGELFF	TGTGCCAGCAGCCCCGCTCGAGGACAGGGATTAACCGGGGAGCTGTTTTTT
TRBV5-6	TRBJ2-7	-	14	-	CASSPHLPPYEQYF	TGTGCCAGCAGCCCGCATCTCCCTCCCTACGAGCAGTACTTC
TRBV9	TRBJ1-1	-	14	-	CASSVVQGNTEAFF	TGTGCCAGCAGCGTAGTACAGGGGAACACTGAAGCTTTCTTT
TRBV11-3	TRBJ2-2	-	13	-	CASSLEGTGELFF	TGTGCCAGCAGCTTAGAGGGCACCGGGGAGCTGTTTTTT
TRBV9	TRBJ1-2	-	15	TRBD1	CASSFSGTGGNGYTF	TGTGCCAGCAGCTTCTCCGGGACAGGGGGCAATGGCTACACCTTC
TRBV5-4	TRBJ1-2	once	13	-	CASSLDSNYGYTF	TGTGCCAGCAGCTTGGACAGCAACTATGGCTACACCTTC
TRBV4-1	TRBJ1-1	-	17	-	CASSRGAGSHLNTEAFF	TGCGCCAGCAGCCGGGGGGCAGGGTCCCATTTGAACACTGAAGCTTTCTTT
TRBV19	TRBJ1-1	-	14	TRBD1	CASSTQGLNTEAFF	TGTGCCAGTAGTACACAGGGGTTGAACACTGAAGCTTTCTTT